This record looks at one TCR beta chain sequence and its context. What it binds is not known. The data stem from a study of post-analysis software for immune sequencing data. Study background: Courses of disease covered relapsing-remitting, secondary progressive and progressive-relapsing multiple sclerosis.

Per the germline V gene, CDR1 is SQVTM and CDR2 is ANQGSEA. With V trimmed by 2 bases and J by 9 bases, 7 bases remained unmatched. The CDR3 extends over 13 amino acids. Study-wide findings and caveats: Those with multiple sclerosis, the patient group, showed significantly lower normalized Chao1 diversity than controls. F measure showed strong co-clustering of same-batch samples. In patients, TRBV5-6, TRBV5-1 and TRBV20-1 belonged to roughly five TRBV segments found more frequently than in controls.

Unique molecular identifiers had been added to the TCR beta cDNA libraries. The T cell input of about 0.85 to 10 million gave a few hundred thousand cDNA molecules. TCRdb processed the PCR reads anew with MiXCR; each CDR3 protein has one entry. The data contain hundreds of thousands of distinct CDR3 sequences, roughly half of them singletons. Sequenced input: blood. The source of this sequence is a girl aged 10-17 years with multiple sclerosis. This rearrangement joins TRBV29-1 to TRBJ2-7, with 10 bases lining up with TRBD2. CDR3: CSVELGLAGVQYF. In DNA, the CDR3 is TGCAGCGTTGAATTAGGGCTAGCGGGAGTGCAGTACTTC.